A selection of T cell receptor beta chains follows, all from one sample in a study of Ad26.COV2.S vaccination and SARS-CoV-2 variants. The table came from immunoSEQ multiplex PCR; TCRdb's copy has only in-frame clones and leaves some out. The table lists fewer than 50,000 clones, roughly 84% of them singletons. Here the sequenced sample was peripheral blood, taken after recovery from COVID-19. The receptors were sampled from a human donor who had recovered from COVID-19. CDR3s include the opening cysteine and the closing phenylalanine or tryptophan. A D gene is named only where the DNA matches it firmly. Rows may omit the clone size; those that give it use once, few, many or a size class.

. | TRBJ2-1 | . | TRBV14 | TGTGCCAGCAGCCAAGATTTAGGCCATGAGCAGTTCTTC | CASSQDLGHEQFF
few | TRBJ2-3 | . | TRBV7-8 | TGTGCCAGCAGCGGTCAACCGGGACACAGCACAGATACGCAGTATTTT | CASSGQPGHSTDTQYF
. | TRBJ2-7 | TRBD2 | TRBV5-1 | TGCGCCAGCAGCCAACCTCAGACTAGCAGTTACGAGCAGTACTTC | CASSQPQTSSYEQYF
. | TRBJ1-5 | . | TRBV7-2 | TGTGCCAGCAGCTTAGGTCGACCTAATAGCAATCAGCCCCAGCATTTT | CASSLGRPNSNQPQHF
. | TRBJ1-2 | . | TRBV19 | TGTGCCAGTAGTATTGACAATGTGGGTTACTATGGCTACACCTTC | CASSIDNVGYYGYTF
. | TRBJ2-5 | TRBD1 | TRBV5-1 | TGCGCCAGCAGCTTGGGGGACAGGTTTCAAGAGACCCAGTACTTC | CASSLGDRFQETQYF
. | TRBJ1-2 | . | TRBV27 | TGTGCCAGCAGTTTATGGAGGGGAAGCGGCTACACCTTC | CASSLWRGSGYTF
. | TRBJ1-2 | . | TRBV29-1 | TGCAGCGTTTTACAGGGACCCGCGTATGGCTACACCTTC | CSVLQGPAYGYTF
. | TRBJ2-7 | TRBD2 | TRBV6-1 | TGTGCCAGCAGTGACGGCGGGAGCTTCCACTACGAGCAGTACTTC | CASSDGGSFHYEQYF
. | TRBJ1-4 | TRBD1 | TRBV6-6 | TGTGCCAGCGGGACAGGGGTATCAACTAATGAAAAACTGTTTTTT | CASGTGVSTNEKLFF
. | TRBJ2-5 | . | TRBV15 | TGTGCCACCAGCAGAGGACCCTCCAAAGAGACCCAGTACTTC | CATSRGPSKETQYF
once | TRBJ2-1 | . | TRBV5-1 | TGCGCCAGCAGCTTGAAAGCGGCTGTTAACAATGAGCAGTTCTTC | CASSLKAAVNNEQFF
. | TRBJ1-1 | . | TRBV2 | TGTGCCAGCAGCGTACAGGGGAACACTGAAGCTTTCTTT | CASSVQGNTEAFF
. | TRBJ2-1 | . | TRBV15 | TGTGCCACCAGCAGGGCAGGGGTCAATGAGCAGTTCTTC | CATSRAGVNEQFF
. | TRBJ2-5 | TRBD1 | TRBV5-6 | TGTGCCAGCAGCTTGGCCACAGGGGACGAGACCCAGTACTTC | CASSLATGDETQYF
. | TRBJ1-2 | TRBD1 | TRBV5-1 | TGCGCCAGCAGGACGGGACAGGGGGCAGATGGCTACACCTTC | CASRTGQGADGYTF
. | TRBJ2-1 | TRBD1 | TRBV6-4 | TGTGCCAGCAGCCCGGACAGGAGTTCCTACAATGAGCAGTTCTTC | CASSPDRSSYNEQFF
. | TRBJ2-1 | . | TRBV3-1/TRBV3-2 | TGTGCCAGCAGCCAAGAGTGGGGGCTAGCGTCATCCTACAATGAGCAGTTCTTC | CASSQEWGLASSYNEQFF
. | TRBJ1-1 | TRBD1 | TRBV7-9 | TGTGCCAGCAGCTTAGGCGACAGGGGGCAAGGAGCTTTCTTT | CASSLGDRGQGAFF
. | TRBJ1-3 | TRBD1 | TRBV9 | TGTGCCAGCAGCGAGACAGGGAATGGAAACACCATATATTTT | CASSETGNGNTIYF
. | TRBJ1-6 | . | TRBV10-1 | TGCGCCAGCAGGACGGACAGTGATTCACCCCTCCACTTT | CASRTDSDSPLHF
. | TRBJ1-1 | . | TRBV30 | TGTGCCTGGAAGGGTAGGGGAGGCACTGAAGCTTTCTTT | CAWKGRGGTEAFF
. | TRBJ2-1 | TRBD1 | TRBV5-4 | TGTGCCAGCAGCTCTAGACCACAGGGGAATGAGCAGTTCTTC | CASSSRPQGNEQFF
. | TRBJ2-2 | TRBD1 | TRBV19 | TGTGCCAGTAGAAACAGGGGGAACACCGGGGAGCTGTTTTTT | CASRNRGNTGELFF
. | TRBJ2-5 | TRBD1 | TRBV10-1 | TGCGCCAGCAGTCCCTATCGGACAGGGGGAATGGAGACCCAGTACTTC | CASSPYRTGGMETQYF
. | TRBJ1-2 | . | TRBV30 | TGTGCCTGGAGGGACAGCTATGGCTACACCTTC | CAWRDSYGYTF
. | TRBJ2-1 | . | TRBV12-3/TRBV12-4 | TGTGCCAGTTACCGCAGGGGCAATGAGCAGTTCTTC | CASYRRGNEQFF